Listed here are 26 T cell receptor beta chains from one sample, sequenced in a study of long-term antiretroviral therapy in people with HIV. The immunoSEQ assay was v3.0, run at survey level. Sequencing used immunoSEQ multiplex PCR; TCRdb keeps in-frame clones, though not all of them. The data show more than 7,000 clones, about 73% seen once. This specimen was unsorted PBMCs, taken 0.6 years before starting antiretroviral therapy. These TCRs come from a middle-aged man with HIV.

This clone was seen only a few times. V usage is TRBV6-6 and J usage is TRBJ2-1; tentative D call: TRBD1 (5 bases). CDR1 MNHNY and CDR2 SVGAGI come from the germline V gene (reference sequence). The CDR3 spans 12 residues. The ends were cut back, 4 bases at V and 10 bases at J, with 11 bases in the middle. This chain's CDR3 is CASSFPRTEQFF. In DNA form, the CDR3 reads TGTGCCAGCAGTTTCCCTCGGACAGAGCAGTTCTTC.

This clone showed up just a few times. This chain links TRBV27 with TRBJ1-2; D not certain. This CDR3 spans 15 amino acids. CDR1 and CDR2 from the germline V gene are MNHEY and SMNVEV (reference sequence). Trimming pared 3 bases from V and 7 bases from J, leaving 18 bases between. CDR3 region: CASSFTRHGPGGYTF. The CDR3 region has the DNA TGTGCCAGCAGTTTCACCCGACACGGGCCAGGTGGCTACACCTTC.

V gene TRBV2 combines with J gene TRBJ2-5, with D uncertain. Looked up from germline, CDR1 is SNHLY and CDR2 is FYNNEI. Trimming stripped 7 bases from V and 5 bases from J, with 11 bases between. The CDR3 contains 12 residues. Written as DNA, the CDR3 is TGTGCCAGCACCTACCTCCGGGAGACCCAGTACTTC. Amino acids: CASTYLRETQYF.

The chain's CDR3 is CASRGWNTGELFF. The DNA for the CDR3 is TGTGCCAGCAGGGGCTGGAACACCGGGGAGCTGTTTTTT. The chain carries TRBV6-5 and TRBJ2-2; unclear D gene. The CDR3 runs 13 residues. In germline, CDR1 is MNHEY, CDR2 SVGAGI. V lost 6 bases and J lost 1, with 6 bases in between.

The gene calls are TRBV19 and TRBJ1-5; D perhaps matches TRBD1 (6 bases). The V and J ends lost 5 bases and 4 bases respectively, with 6 bases between them. CDR3 length equals 12 residues. Looked up from germline, CDR1 is LNHDA and CDR2 is SQIVND (reference sequence). Here the CDR3 reads CASSQGNQPQHF. CDR3 sequence (DNA): TGTGCCAGTAGTCAGGGGAATCAGCCCCAGCATTTT. Based on the CDR3 plus reference TRBV19 and TRBJ1-5, the full variable domain is DGGITQSPKYLFRKEGQNVTLSCEQNLNHDAMYWYRQDPGQGLRLIYYSQIVNDFQKGDIAEGYSVSREKKESFPLTVTSAQKNPTAFYLCASSQGNQPQHFGDGTRLSIL.

The chain uses TRBV7-2 and TRBJ2-7, with 14 bases matching TRBD2. J gave up 3 bases and V 5 bases, and 3 bases lay outside the gene matches. Germline CDR1 and CDR2: SGHTA and FQGNSA. The CDR3 sequence is 15 residues long. The DNA of the CDR3 is TGTGCCAGCAGCCCCGGACTAGCGGGGGGCTACGAGCAGTACTTC. Translated, it gives CASSPGLAGGYEQYF. The entire variable domain, with the rest obtained from reference TRBV7-2 and TRBJ2-7, is as follows: GAGVSQSPSNKVTEKGKDVELRCDPISGHTALYWYRQSLGQGLEFLIYFQGNSAPDKSGLPSDRFSAERTGGSVSTLTIQRTQQEDSAVYLCASSPGLAGGYEQYFGPGTRLTVT.

In its sample, this clone was seen a few times. This chain uses TRBV6-5 with TRBJ1-6, with D uncertain. Deletions cut 3 bases from V and 0 bases from J, with 9 bases between. There are 16 residues in the CDR3. The germline gives CDR1 MNHEY, CDR2 SVGAGI. The CDR3 loop reads CASSYRESSYNSPLHF. CDR3 sequence (DNA): TGTGCCAGCAGTTATCGGGAAAGCTCCTATAATTCACCCCTCCACTTT.

This clone was picked up one time. The genes are TRBV27 and TRBJ2-2; D may correspond to TRBD1 or TRBD2 (6 bases each). The CDR3 has 16 residues. With 2 bases removed from V and 4 bases from J, the gap between germline ends came to 14 bases. The V gene's germline CDR1 is MNHEY and CDR2 SMNVEV (reference sequence). CDR3 loop: CASSLIPGAFTGELFF. The CDR3 nucleotides are TGTGCCAGCAGTTTAATCCCGGGGGCGTTCACCGGGGAGCTGTTTTTT.

V and J are TRBV7-2 and TRBJ2-3; D call uncertain. CDR3 length: 14 amino acids. The V and J ends lost 4 bases and 5 bases respectively, with 13 bases between them. Germline V gives CDR1 SGHTA, CDR2 FQGNSA. In nucleotides, the CDR3 is TGTGCCAGCAGCTATCTATCTCCGGGAGATACGCAGTATTTT. Residues: CASSYLSPGDTQYF.

A single count supports this clone. The J gene is TRBJ1-1, the V gene TRBV12-5; D unresolved. V was clipped by 7 bases and J by 1 base, with 10 bases between them. Germline values: CDR1 LGHNT, CDR2 FRNRAP. The CDR3 loop spans 13 amino acids. The CDR3, as DNA: TGTGCTAGTGCTAGACAAGAGAACACTGAAGCTTTCTTT. It specifies CASARQENTEAFF.

This rearrangement joins TRBV19 to TRBJ2-5; D is perhaps TRBD1 or TRBD2 (5 bases each). Trimming shortened V by 5 bases and J by 5 bases, and 12 bases separated the two germline ends. The germline gives CDR1 LNHDA, CDR2 SQIVND (reference sequence). The CDR3 extends over 13 amino acids. CDR3 DNA sequence: TGTGCCAGTAGTCCAGGGCGGGCGGAGACCCAGTACTTC. It encodes CASSPGRAETQYF.

This clone was recorded only once. This chain links TRBV2 with TRBJ2-7; D is uncertain. The V end lost 2 bases, the J end lost 2 bases, and 10 bases lay between the germline ends. The germline V gene encodes CDR1 SNHLY and CDR2 FYNNEI. This CDR3 has 14 amino acids. CDR3 nucleotide sequence: TGTGCCAGCAGTGAATGGGCAAGGACCTACGAGCAGTACTTC. Protein sequence: CASSEWARTYEQYF.

With regard to this clone: Within the sample, other DNA sequences also encode this same CDR3. This chain connects TRBV19 to TRBJ2-3; D is possibly TRBD2 (7 bases). CDR3 size: 16 residues. V was clipped by 4 bases and J by 1 base, with 15 bases between them. CDR1 is LNHDA and CDR2 is SQIVND in the germline V gene (reference sequence). CDR3 DNA sequence: TGTGCCAGTAGTACACCGGGGGGCGGTCGCACAGATACGCAGTATTTT. Its translation: CASSTPGGGRTDTQYF.

This clone was observed a few times. The V call is TRBV28, the J call TRBJ2-3; the D gene is possibly TRBD1 (6 bases). The CDR3 contains 16 residues. CDR1 MDHEN and CDR2 SYDVKM come from the germline V gene. V was trimmed by 5 bases and J by 4 bases, leaving 19 bases between them. CDR3 nucleotides: TGTGCCAGCAGTCCATTGGACTCAGGGGTAGCAGATACGCAGTATTTT. Residues: CASSPLDSGVADTQYF.

The chain links TRBV5-4 to TRBJ1-3; D possibly corresponds to TRBD1 (6 bases). With 3 bases removed from V and 2 bases from J, the gap between germline ends came to 9 bases. Per the germline V gene, CDR1 is SGHNT and CDR2 is YYREEE (reference sequence). The CDR3 has 14 amino acids. CDR3 coding DNA: TGTGCCAGCAGCTCCGGGACACCTGGAAACACCATATATTTT. This encodes CASSSGTPGNTIYF.

This chain connects TRBV28 to TRBJ1-2, with 7 bases that match TRBD1. Per the germline V gene, CDR1 is MDHEN and CDR2 is SYDVKM. Trimming removed 4 bases from V and 3 bases from J; junction bases left unmatched: 2. CDR3 size: 13 residues. CDR3 coding DNA: TGTGCCAGCAGTTCAGGGGGGTACTATGGCTACACCTTC. Amino acids: CASSSGGYYGYTF.

This chain joins TRBV27 and TRBJ2-1; unclear D gene. The V gene lost 6 bases and the J gene lost 0 bases, with 9 bases spanning the gap. Germline values: CDR1 MNHEY, CDR2 SMNVEV (reference sequence). The CDR3 sequence is 14 residues long. Written as DNA, the CDR3 is TGTGCCAGCAGCGCCATGAGCTCCTACAATGAGCAGTTCTTC. Amino acid sequence: CASSAMSSYNEQFF.

The chain uses TRBV5-1 and TRBJ2-7, with 8 bases matching TRBD1. CDR1 SGHRS and CDR2 YFSETQ come from the germline V gene. V was clipped by 4 bases and J by 4 bases; unmatched bases: 7. The CDR3 sequence is 14 residues long. The CDR3 here is CASSLIDRGYEQYF. The CDR3 coding sequence is TGCGCCAGCAGCCTTATTGACAGGGGTTACGAGCAGTACTTC.

The chain links TRBV29-1 to TRBJ1-1; 8 positions agree with TRBD1. V shed 0 bases and J 10 bases; nucleotides not matched to a gene: 7. This CDR3 is 13 amino acids long. Germline CDR1 is SQVTM and CDR2 is ANQGSEA. CDR3 in amino acids: CSVEDGTGPGAFF. CDR3 nucleotide sequence: TGCAGCGTTGAAGACGGGACAGGCCCGGGAGCTTTCTTT.

J is TRBJ1-1 and V is TRBV11-2, with D uncertain. The germline V and J ends were trimmed by 1 base and 3 bases, with 9 bases remaining between them. CDR1 SGHAT and CDR2 FQNNGV come from the germline V gene. The CDR3 runs to 14 residues. The CDR3 loop reads CASSLVSSYTEAFF. The CDR3 DNA reads TGTGCCAGCAGCTTAGTGTCGTCTTACACTGAAGCTTTCTTT.

The chain joins TRBV28 to TRBJ2-7, with 11 bases fitting TRBD2. The germline V gene encodes CDR1 MDHEN and CDR2 SYDVKM. The ends lost 7 bases at V and 4 bases at J; junction bases unmatched: 6. This CDR3 has 14 residues. CDR3 protein: CASTPGLAVYEQYF. The CDR3 DNA reads as TGTGCCAGCACTCCGGGACTAGCGGTTTACGAGCAGTACTTC.

The chain couples TRBV19 to TRBJ1-2; D unclear. Trimming removed 4 bases from V and 0 bases from J, with 12 bases in between. Germline V gene sequence: CDR1 LNHDA, CDR2 SQIVND (reference sequence). The CDR3 has 15 amino acids. Here the CDR3 reads CASSTLGNSNYGYTF. CDR3 sequence (DNA): TGTGCCAGTAGTACCCTGGGCAACTCTAACTATGGCTACACCTTC. The full variable domain, rest sourced from reference TRBV19 and TRBJ1-2, is DGGITQSPKYLFRKEGQNVTLSCEQNLNHDAMYWYRQDPGQGLRLIYYSQIVNDFQKGDIAEGYSVSREKKESFPLTVTSAQKNPTAFYLCASSTLGNSNYGYTFGSGTRLTVV.

This clone has just a few counts. The chain has TRBV19 and TRBJ2-2; TRBD1 is a possible D gene (7 bases). The CDR3 runs 15 residues. CDR1 is LNHDA, CDR2 SQIVND, per germline (reference sequence). V lost 8 bases and J 5 bases, leaving 18 bases between the germline ends. CDR3 region: CASRSQGGFTGELFF. The CDR3 nucleotides are TGTGCCAGTCGCTCTCAGGGGGGTTTTACCGGGGAGCTGTTTTTT.

The chain is built from TRBV6-5 and TRBJ2-2, with D unclear. V was pared by 3 bases and J by 5 bases, with 4 bases between. CDR3 size: 12 residues. Germline values: CDR1 MNHEY, CDR2 SVGAGI. CDR3 protein: CASSYRTGELFF. The CDR3 region has the DNA TGTGCCAGCAGTTATCGGACCGGGGAGCTGTTTTTT.

Only a few counts were recorded for this clone. The CDR3 DNA is TGCGCCAGCAGCCAAGCTGGGACAGGGAACACCGGGGAGCTGTTTTTT. This codes for CASSQAGTGNTGELFF. The rearrangement uses TRBV4-1 and TRBJ2-2; 8 positions agree with TRBD1. The CDR3 contains 16 residues. Germline-derived CDR1 and CDR2 are MGHRA and YSYEKL. The V segment lost 1 base and the J segment 1 base; nucleotides outside the gene matches: 2.

The CDR3 spells CASRLAAGELFF. In DNA, the CDR3 is TGTGCCAGCCGACTAGCGGCCGGGGAGCTGTTTTTT. The V call is TRBV19, the J call TRBJ2-2; TRBD2 matches 9 bases. Trimming removed 9 bases from V and 6 bases from J; junction bases left unmatched: 2. The CDR3 contains 12 residues. The germline V gene has CDR1 LNHDA and CDR2 SQIVND (reference sequence).